These 9 T cell receptor beta chains came from one sample sequenced in a study of T cells in Graves' hyperthyroidism and ophthalmopathy. The investigators amplified TCR beta CDR3 regions from RNA transcripts. Initially, a first-round RT-PCR of the TCR CDR3 employed the HTBI primer set. TCRdb used MiXCR to reprocess the multiplex PCR reads, holding one entry per CDR3 protein. The sample has about 400,000 distinct CDR3 sequences; 15% to 18% are singletons. Sequencing was performed on blood. These receptors were collected from a woman between 18 and 30 years old with Graves' hyperthyroidism.

Many counts were recorded for this clonotype. The chain uses TRBV7-8 and TRBJ2-3, with 14 bases aligning to TRBD2. Losses at the gene ends were 1 base for V and 6 bases for J; bases not matched to a gene: 9. The germline V gene encodes CDR1 SGHVS and CDR2 FQNEAQ. CDR3 length: 18 residues. The CDR3 nucleotides read TGTGCCAGCAGCTTAGGTGGGGGGACTAGCGGGAGTCGGGATACGCAGTATTTT. Its protein product is CASSLGGGTSGSRDTQYF.

The chain is built from TRBV12-3 or TRBV12-4 and TRBJ2-2, with TRBD1 identical over 8 bases. This CDR3 has 16 amino acids. V lost 4 bases and J lost 6; bases outside the gene matches: 10. The CDR3 here is CASSSRTGTDSGELFF. The CDR3, as DNA: TGTGCCAGCAGTTCGAGGACAGGGACTGATTCCGGGGAGCTGTTTTTT.

CDR3 DNA sequence: TGTGCCAGCAGTCCTAACAGGGGGGGCAAAAACATTCAGTACTTC. Protein sequence: CASSPNRGGKNIQYF. The chain combines TRBV7-2 with TRBJ2-4, with D tentatively TRBD1 (8 bases). CDR3 length: 15 amino acids. CDR1 and CDR2 (germline): SGHTA, FQGNSA. Trimming removed 6 bases at V and 3 bases at J, with 15 bases between.

This clonotype was detected many times. This chain joins TRBV3-1 and TRBJ2-3, with D perhaps matching TRBD2 (6 bases). The CDR3 is made up of 13 amino acids. Trimming shortened V by 4 bases and J by 5 bases, and 10 bases separated the two germline ends. Germline values: CDR1 LGHDT, CDR2 YNNKEL (reference sequence). DNA of the CDR3: TGTGCCAGCAGCCCCTCCGGGGGAGATACGCAGTATTTT. Translated: CASSPSGGDTQYF.

This clonotype was counted at least ten times. V and J are TRBV3-1 and TRBJ1-2; D is undetermined. CDR1 and CDR2 (germline): LGHDT, YNNKEL (reference sequence). The CDR3 is 13 residues long. V dropped 4 bases and J dropped 8 bases, with 14 bases sitting between them. The chain's CDR3 is CASSPEGSGGYTF. CDR3 bases: TGTGCCAGCAGCCCCGAGGGATCAGGCGGCTACACCTTC.

J is TRBJ2-1 and V is TRBV7-8; D possibly corresponds to TRBD2 (5 bases). The CDR3 totals 12 residues. Looked up from germline, CDR1 is SGHVS and CDR2 is FQNEAQ. Trimming left V 3 bases short and J 9 bases short, with 9 bases between. The CDR3 sequence is CASSFWAGEQFF. In DNA, the CDR3 is TGTGCCAGCAGCTTTTGGGCGGGTGAGCAGTTCTTC. Together with reference TRBV7-8 and TRBJ2-1, the CDR3 gives the full variable domain: GAGVSQSPRYKVAKRGQDVALRCDPISGHVSLFWYQQALGQGPEFLTYFQNEAQLDKSGLPSDRFFAERPEGSVSTLKIQRTQQEDSAVYLCASSFWAGEQFFGPGTRLTVL.

This clonotype was observed many times. This rearrangement joins TRBV7-8 to TRBJ2-5; 8 bases are a match to TRBD1. J was trimmed by 2 bases and V by 5 bases; bases with no gene match: 4. This CDR3 spans 14 amino acids. Germline CDR1 is SGHVS and CDR2 is FQNEAQ. CDR3 in amino acids: CASSQGTGQETQYF. In DNA form, the CDR3 reads TGTGCCAGCAGCCAAGGGACAGGACAAGAGACCCAGTACTTC.

This clonotype occurred many times. This chain links TRBV7-6 with TRBJ2-3; D may be TRBD1 (7 bases). Trimming pared 3 bases from V and 0 bases from J, leaving 13 bases between. The germline CDR1 and CDR2 sequences are SGHVS and FNYEAQ. CDR3 length equals 16 residues. The chain's CDR3 is CASSFAGGTSTDTQYF. CDR3 DNA sequence: TGTGCCAGCAGCTTCGCAGGGGGGACTAGCACAGATACGCAGTATTTT.

This clonotype was picked up a small number of times. The V gene is TRBV20-1, the J gene TRBJ1-2; D gene uncertain. The V and J ends lost 4 bases and 4 bases respectively, with 10 bases between them. CDR3 length: 12 residues. CDR1 is DFQATT, CDR2 SNEGSKA, per germline (reference sequence). The CDR3 DNA reads as TGCAGTGCTACCCTTCGAGCCTATGGCTACACCTTC. It specifies CSATLRAYGYTF.